This T cell receptor beta chain was sequenced for a study of T-cell memory formation after mild COVID-19. MiXCR was run by TCRdb on the 5' RACE reads, yielding one entry per CDR3 protein. This table holds roughly 380,000 distinct CDR3 sequences, under 30% found once. Trimming removed 3 bases at V and 4 bases at J, with 12 bases between. This CDR3 has 13 amino acids. The germline gives CDR1 DFQATT, CDR2 SNEGSKA (reference sequence). In this sample, this clonotype turned up a few times. V and J are TRBV20-1 and TRBJ1-2; D remains ambiguous. The receptor's source is an adult woman who had mild COVID-19 (a few samples of this study predate the infection). Cell type and time point are not known. The sample was PBMCs or a T cell subset sorted from them (not recorded which). CDR3 sequence reads: CSASPDTFYGYTF. CDR3 bases: TGCAGTGCTAGCCCCGATACTTTCTATGGCTACACCTTC.